The TCR beta chain described here comes from a study of cytomegalovirus exposure and HLA in healthy donors. Study background: In an early release, HLA-typed donors contributed some 88 million unique TCR sequences. Among the 300 to 500 genotyped donors, around 81% were placed in the Caucasian-associated ancestry cluster. Points from the study as a whole: Altogether, 150 to 200 TCR beta chains were recorded as cytomegalovirus-associated.

Use of 60 Vbeta and 13 Jbeta primers characterized the PCR. Profiled with immunoSEQ multiplex PCR; TCRdb holds only in-frame clones, not every one. The sample records about 180,000 clones, approximately 85% being singletons. These donors counted as nominally healthy when sampled, but unrecorded immune exposures were likely. With respect to this clone: Its antigen is unidentified.

This CDR3 is 14 amino acids long. CDR1 is LGHNA, CDR2 YNFKEQ, per germline. Unmatched junction bases numbered 6, after V lost 4 bases and J lost 5 bases. The receptor was derived from a girl under 18 in good health and CMV-seropositive. Sequencing input: PBMCs. The chain uses TRBV4-2 and TRBJ1-1; TRBD1 matches 8 bases. The CDR3: CASSPRTGRTEAFF. In DNA, the CDR3 is TGTGCCAGCAGCCCTCGGACAGGGCGTACTGAAGCTTTCTTT.